These 26 T cell receptor beta chains came from one sample sequenced in a study of T cell responses to AZD1222 COVID-19 vaccine. Sequenced by immunoSEQ multiplex PCR; TCRdb stores in-frame clones only, minus some. The table has fewer than 130,000 clones, nearly 90% seen once; the top ten hold over 2%. Material: peripheral blood, obtained 28 days after the second AZD1222 dose. These receptors all stem from an adult who received the AZD1222 COVID-19 vaccine.

The sample holds one count of this clone. The chain joins TRBV7-3 to TRBJ2-5; 7 positions agree with TRBD2. With V trimmed by 2 bases and J by 3 bases, 3 bases remained unmatched. This CDR3 contains 14 residues. Per germline, CDR1 SGHTA and CDR2 FQGTGA. The CDR3 reads CASSLGRGEETQYF. In DNA form, the CDR3 reads TGTGCCAGCAGCTTAGGTCGGGGGGAAGAGACCCAGTACTTC.

This clone was seen a few times. V and J are TRBV24-1 and TRBJ2-3; D might be TRBD1 (5 bases). The V end was cut by 4 bases, the J end by 7 bases, with 20 bases between. CDR1 and CDR2 from the germline V gene are KGHDR and SFDVKD. This CDR3 has 16 residues. The CDR3 coding sequence is TGTGCCACCAGTGACCGTCGAAGCAGGGTCCAAAATACGCAGTATTTT. Amino acid sequence: CATSDRRSRVQNTQYF.

The chain recombines TRBV5-1 with TRBJ1-1; D ambiguous. Trimming cost V 0 bases and J 3 bases, with 6 bases left between them. Looked up from germline, CDR1 is SGHRS and CDR2 is YFSETQ. This CDR3 region has 13 residues. The CDR3 bases are TGCGCCAGCAGCTTGGATCCAGACACTGAAGCTTTCTTT. This gives the protein CASSLDPDTEAFF.

The rearrangement links TRBV15 to TRBJ2-7; possibly TRBD1 for D (7 bases). V shed 5 bases and J shed 3 bases, with 17 bases lying between them. The germline CDR1 and CDR2 sequences are LNHNV and YYDKDF (reference sequence). This CDR3 spans 15 amino acids. CDR3 region: CATSLNRGGGYEQYF. CDR3 coding DNA: TGTGCCACCAGCCTCAACAGGGGAGGAGGCTACGAGCAGTACTTC. Full variable domain (outside the CDR3, taken from reference TRBV15 and TRBJ2-7): DAMVIQNPRYQVTQFGKPVTLSCSQTLNHNVMYWYQQKSSQAPKLLFHYYDKDFNNEADTPDNFQSRRPNTSFCFLDIRSPGLGDTAMYLCATSLNRGGGYEQYFGPGTRLTVT.

The CDR3 DNA is TGTGCCAGCAGTAGGAAGGGTTTCGCTGAAGCTTTCTTT. This encodes CASSRKGFAEAFF. This sequence joins TRBV9 and TRBJ1-1, with D unclear. This CDR3 contains 13 residues. Trimming took off 5 bases at V and 6 bases at J, with 14 bases between the two ends. The germline CDR1 and CDR2 sequences are SGDLS and YYNGEE.

This chain joins TRBV29-1 and TRBJ1-2; the match to TRBD1 covers 10 bases. Trimming cost V 0 bases and J 4 bases; bases outside gene matches: 5. The CDR3 contains 15 residues. Germline lookup yields CDR1 SQVTM and CDR2 ANQGSEA. The DNA for the CDR3 is TGCAGCGTTGAAGAGGACAGGGGGTCACTCTATGGCTACACCTTC. This translates into CSVEEDRGSLYGYTF.

The chain carries TRBV4-3 and TRBJ1-1; tentatively, D is TRBD1 (6 bases). The length of the CDR3 is 15 residues. The ends were cut back, 0 bases at V and 4 bases at J, with 12 bases in the middle. Germline V gene lookup returns CDR1 LGHNA and CDR2 YSLEER. CDR3 sequence (DNA): TGCGCCAGCAGCCAAGAGCTACAGGGAAGCACTGAAGCTTTCTTT. Protein sequence: CASSQELQGSTEAFF.

This clone was counted only a few times. Different DNA sequences within this sample yield the same CDR3. The chain recombines TRBV7-9 with TRBJ2-1; a possible D gene is TRBD2 (5 bases). The ends were cut back, 3 bases at V and 1 base at J, with 10 bases in the middle. The germline gives CDR1 SEHNR, CDR2 FQNEAQ (reference sequence). This CDR3 region has 15 residues. The CDR3 bases are TGTGCCAGCAGCTTGGGATCGGGATCCTACAATGAGCAGTTCTTC. Its translation is CASSLGSGSYNEQFF.

The chain uses TRBV7-8 and TRBJ1-4; perhaps TRBD1 as D (5 bases). This CDR3 has 15 amino acids. Germline V gene lookup returns CDR1 SGHVS and CDR2 FQNEAQ. V lost 1 base and J 6 bases, leaving 12 bases between the germline ends. CDR3 residues: CASSLDGGDYEKLFF. DNA for the CDR3: TGTGCCAGCAGCTTAGATGGAGGGGATTATGAAAAACTGTTTTTT.

V gene TRBV7-3 combines with J gene TRBJ2-3; TRBD1 is a possible D gene (6 bases). Trimming took 0 bases from V and 2 from J, leaving 15 bases between them. The CDR3 runs 17 residues. CDR1 is SGHTA, CDR2 FQGTGA, per germline. Written as DNA, the CDR3 is TGTGCCAGCAGCTTAACGCCGACAGGTATCGTCACAGATACGCAGTATTTT. It translates to CASSLTPTGIVTDTQYF. Drawing the rest from reference TRBV7-3 and TRBJ2-3, the complete variable domain is GAGVSQTPSNKVTEKGKYVELRCDPISGHTALYWYRQSLGQGPEFLIYFQGTGAADDSGLPNDRFFAVRPEGSVSTLKIQRTERGDSAVYLCASSLTPTGIVTDTQYFGPGTRLTVL.

The chain recombines TRBV10-2 with TRBJ2-1; no reliable D call. V was trimmed by 2 bases and J by 7 bases, leaving 3 bases between them. CDR1 and CDR2 (germline): WSHSY, SAAADI. The CDR3 has 11 amino acids. In DNA, the CDR3 is TGCGCCAGCAGTGAGAGGAATGAGCAGTTCTTC. This sequence encodes CASSERNEQFF.

The chain links TRBV10-3 to TRBJ2-1; 7 bases agree with TRBD1. Germline-derived CDR1 and CDR2 are ENHRY and SYGVKD. V was pared by 6 bases and J by 7 bases, with 12 bases of the junction left unmatched. The CDR3 has 15 residues. CDR3 loop: CAIRGWDSRLNEQFF. In DNA form, the CDR3 reads TGTGCCATCAGAGGGTGGGACAGTAGATTGAATGAGCAGTTCTTC.

This clone was detected a few times. The chain carries TRBV7-8 and TRBJ1-4, with 7 bases that match TRBD1. Per the germline V gene, CDR1 is SGHVS and CDR2 is FQNEAQ. CDR3 length: 17 residues. The J segment lost 1 base and the V segment lost 1 base, leaving 6 bases of the junction unmatched. This CDR3 is CASSLGQGIVTNEKLFF. Here the CDR3 DNA reads TGTGCCAGCAGCTTAGGACAGGGCATCGTAACTAATGAAAAACTGTTTTTT.

This clone was detected only once. The CDR3 DNA is TGTGCCAGTAGTATTAATAGCGGGAGGGCCTTCTACAATGAGCAGTTCTTC. Translated, it gives CASSINSGRAFYNEQFF. This sequence joins TRBV19 and TRBJ2-1, with 11 bases matching TRBD2. CDR3 length: 17 amino acids. Per the germline V gene, CDR1 is LNHDA and CDR2 is SQIVND (reference sequence). Trimming took 3 bases from V and 3 from J; bases not matched to a gene: 7. The entire variable domain, with the rest obtained from reference TRBV19 and TRBJ2-1, is as follows: DGGITQSPKYLFRKEGQNVTLSCEQNLNHDAMYWYRQDPGQGLRLIYYSQIVNDFQKGDIAEGYSVSREKKESFPLTVTSAQKNPTAFYLCASSINSGRAFYNEQFFGPGTRLTVL.

The chain recombines TRBV5-4 with TRBJ1-1; a possible D gene is TRBD1 (6 bases). Trimming removed 4 bases from V and 1 base from J, with 14 bases in between. The CDR3 is 15 residues long. Germline V CDR1 and CDR2: SGHNT, YYREEE (reference sequence). The DNA of the CDR3 is TGTGCCAGCAGCCCGAGGGGGGCGGCGAACACTGAAGCTTTCTTT. Translating it yields CASSPRGAANTEAFF.

The V call is TRBV5-1, the J call TRBJ2-1, with 11 nucleotides matching TRBD2. CDR3 size: 17 residues. V lost 4 bases, J lost 4 bases, and 10 bases stayed unmatched. Germline V gene sequence: CDR1 SGHRS, CDR2 YFSETQ. The chain's CDR3 is CASSVRTSGPIYNEQFF. The CDR3 region has the DNA TGCGCCAGCAGCGTCCGGACTAGCGGGCCGATATACAATGAGCAGTTCTTC.

This clone was seen a few times. This chain connects TRBV6-4 to TRBJ2-3, with D possibly matching TRBD2 (5 bases). The length of the CDR3 is 15 residues. CDR1 and CDR2 from the germline V gene are MRHNA and SNTAGT. V lost 0 bases and J lost 6, with 13 bases in between. CDR3 sequence: CASSDSTEGRDTQYF. The CDR3 DNA sequence: TGTGCCAGCAGTGACTCGACTGAGGGCCGGGATACGCAGTATTTT.

The chain uses TRBV11-2 and TRBJ2-1, with D possibly matching TRBD2 (6 bases). Trimming took off 3 bases at V and 4 bases at J, with 16 bases between the two ends. The germline V gene has CDR1 SGHAT and CDR2 FQNNGV. The CDR3 has 16 residues. DNA of the CDR3: TGTGCCAGCAGCTTTGTACCCGGGACTGTGTACAATGAGCAGTTCTTC. Translating gives CASSFVPGTVYNEQFF. Based on the CDR3 plus reference TRBV11-2 and TRBJ2-1, the full variable domain is EAGVAQSPRYKIIEKRQSVAFWCNPISGHATLYWYQQILGQGPKLLIQFQNNGVVDDSQLPKDRFSAERLKGVDSTLKIQPAKLEDSAVYLCASSFVPGTVYNEQFFGPGTRLTVL.

The chain uses TRBV28 and TRBJ1-5, with 7 bases lining up with TRBD1. CDR1 MDHEN and CDR2 SYDVKM come from the germline V gene. The CDR3 sequence is 15 residues long. Trimming removed 11 bases from V and 1 base from J; junction bases left unmatched: 11. In DNA, the CDR3 is TGTGCCGCAAAAAACAGGGGAGGCAGCAATCAGCCCCAGCATTTT. This encodes CAAKNRGGSNQPQHF.

The chain carries TRBV9 and TRBJ2-2; the D is unclear. Trimming took 2 bases from V and 1 from J, leaving 15 bases between them. CDR1 and CDR2 (germline): SGDLS, YYNGEE. This CDR3 region has 17 residues. The CDR3 DNA sequence: TGTGCCAGCAGCGTCCCCGCTTCCCAAGTGAACACCGGGGAGCTGTTTTTT. Translating gives CASSVPASQVNTGELFF.

This clone occurred once. The rearrangement links TRBV7-8 to TRBJ2-2; tentative D call: TRBD2 (6 bases). V was cut by 10 bases and J by 3 bases, with 21 bases left in between. CDR1 is SGHVS, CDR2 FQNEAQ, per germline. The length of the CDR3 is 16 residues. DNA for the CDR3: TGTGCCACCAGAAACCCTCCGGGACTTGACACCGGGGAGCTGTTTTTT. It codes for CATRNPPGLDTGELFF.

The chain recombines TRBV9 with TRBJ2-2; D gene uncertain. The germline V gene encodes CDR1 SGDLS and CDR2 YYNGEE. The CDR3 contains 13 residues. V was cut by 0 bases and J by 5 bases, with 5 bases left in between. The CDR3 here is CASSVVHTGELFF. The CDR3 DNA follows: TGTGCCAGCAGCGTAGTGCATACCGGGGAGCTGTTTTTT.

This clone was detected a few times. The chain recombines TRBV12-3 or TRBV12-4 with TRBJ2-7, with TRBD1 matching 7 bases. CDR3 length: 12 residues. J gave up 8 bases and V 6 bases, and 7 bases lay outside the gene matches. This CDR3 reads CASRGQYGKQYF. CDR3 bases: TGTGCCAGCAGGGGACAGTACGGTAAGCAGTACTTC.

V is TRBV18 and J is TRBJ2-3; TRBD2 agrees at 8 bases. Looked up from germline, CDR1 is KGHSH and CDR2 is LQKENI. This CDR3 comprises 15 residues. The J segment lost 0 bases and the V segment lost 3 bases, leaving 2 bases of the junction unmatched. The CDR3 loop reads CASSPSSGSTDTQYF. In nucleotides, the CDR3 is TGTGCCAGCTCACCTTCTAGCGGGAGCACAGATACGCAGTATTTT.

This chain joins TRBV6-2 or TRBV6-3 and TRBJ2-6, with a tentative D call TRBD1 (6 bases). Germline CDR1 is MNHEY and CDR2 is SVGEGT. V gave up 4 bases and J gave up 1 base, with 8 bases separating them. The CDR3 totals 15 residues. The CDR3 nucleotides are TGTGCCAGCAGTTCAACAGGGTCTGGGGCCAACGTCCTGACTTTC. This codes for CASSSTGSGANVLTF.

The V and J genes are TRBV28 and TRBJ1-5, with D unresolved. Per the germline V gene, CDR1 is MDHEN and CDR2 is SYDVKM. The CDR3 runs 15 residues. Trimming stripped 3 bases from V and 0 bases from J, with 9 bases between. CDR3 coding DNA: TGTGCCAGCAGTTTCTATCAAGATAGCAATCAGCCCCAGCATTTT. This encodes CASSFYQDSNQPQHF.